The 22 T cell receptor beta chains in this list originate from one sample, sequenced in a study of T cells in Graves' hyperthyroidism and ophthalmopathy. Using RNA transcripts as the source, TCR beta CDR3 regions were amplified. HTBI primers drove first-round RT-PCR of the TCR CDR3. TCRdb re-derived calls from the multiplex PCR reads in MiXCR, one entry per CDR3 protein. Among around 280,000 distinct CDR3 sequences listed, roughly an eighth were seen once. The source material was blood. These receptors were obtained from a woman between 35 and 50 years old with Graves' hyperthyroidism.

In its sample, this clonotype was seen many times. The chain links TRBV28 to TRBJ2-7; 10 bases are shared with TRBD2. The CDR3 length is 14 residues. Germline V gives CDR1 MDHEN, CDR2 SYDVKM. Trimming removed 6 bases from V and 1 base from J; junction bases left unmatched: 3. The CDR3 loop reads CASRGAGGSYEQYF. CDR3 bases: TGTGCCAGCAGGGGAGCGGGGGGGTCCTACGAGCAGTACTTC.

This clonotype has a count of ten or more. The chain is built from TRBV2 and TRBJ2-7, with 9 bases fitting TRBD2. Trimming took 5 bases from V and 7 from J; bases not matched to a gene: 9. CDR3 length equals 14 residues. CDR1 and CDR2 from the germline V gene are SNHLY and FYNNEI. As DNA, the CDR3 is TGTGCCAGCAGTCCCCTAGCGGGATCGAGGGAGCAGTACTTC. Translated, it gives CASSPLAGSREQYF.

The chain uses TRBV14 and TRBJ2-5; tentatively, D is TRBD1 (5 bases). Germline V lookup: CDR1 SGHDN, CDR2 FVKESK. The CDR3 covers 12 residues. V lost 2 bases and J 10 bases, leaving 11 bases between the germline ends. CDR3 residues: CASSQRGRFQYF. The CDR3 coding sequence is TGTGCCAGCAGCCAAAGGGGTAGGTTCCAGTACTTC.

V gene TRBV6-1 combines with J gene TRBJ1-1; D is unclear. V shed 5 bases and J shed 0 bases, with 16 bases lying between them. The CDR3 is 16 amino acids. The V gene's germline CDR1 is MNHNS and CDR2 SASEGT. The CDR3 sequence: CASSSHRGRMNTEAFF. CDR3 nucleotide sequence: TGTGCCAGCAGTTCCCATCGAGGACGGATGAACACTGAAGCTTTCTTT.

This clonotype was observed a few times. This rearrangement joins TRBV3-1 to TRBJ2-1; 10 nucleotides agree with TRBD2. The CDR3 covers 14 residues. J was trimmed by 8 bases and V by 6 bases; bases with no gene match: 7. The V gene's germline CDR1 is LGHDT and CDR2 YNNKEL (reference sequence). For the CDR3, the DNA is TGTGCCAGCAGTCCCGGGACTAGCGCCCATGAGCAGTTCTTC. Protein sequence: CASSPGTSAHEQFF.

In regard to this clonotype: One junction end does not reproduce the germline sequence, and a read error may be involved. Here the CDR3 reads CGSSLQGGESQYF. For the CDR3, the DNA is TGTGGCAGCTCACTACAGGGAGGGGAGTCCCAGTACTTC. The chain couples TRBV18 to TRBJ2-5; D is perhaps TRBD2 (7 bases). The CDR3 length is 13 residues. CDR1 KGHSH and CDR2 LQKENI come from the germline V gene. The entire variable domain, with the rest obtained from reference TRBV18 and TRBJ2-5, is as follows: NAGVMQNPRHLVRRRGQEARLRCSPMKGHSHVYWYRQLPEEGLKFMVYLQKENIIDESGMPKERFSAEFPKEGPSILRIQQVVRGDSAAYFCGSSLQGGESQYFGPGTRLLVL.

This clonotype was found many times. The chain uses TRBV13 and TRBJ1-1; 8 bases are shared with TRBD1. CDR1 PRHDT and CDR2 FYEKMQ come from the germline V gene (reference sequence). CDR3 length equals 14 residues. The junction had 3 bases not matched to a gene; V was cut back by 2 bases and J by 4 bases. CDR3 DNA sequence: TGTGCCAGCAGCTTAAACACAGGGGGCACTGAAGCTTTCTTT. It specifies CASSLNTGGTEAFF.

This clonotype was recorded a few times. The chain combines TRBV5-1 with TRBJ2-7; 10 positions agree with TRBD2. Germline trimming cut 0 bases from V and 0 bases from J; bases unmatched to any gene: 3. The germline gives CDR1 SGHRS, CDR2 YFSETQ. CDR3 size: 16 residues. CDR3 amino acids: CASSLGGLANSYEQYF. For the CDR3, the DNA is TGCGCCAGCAGCTTGGGGGGACTAGCGAACTCCTACGAGCAGTACTTC.

The CDR3 sequence: CASSFEIESSYEQYF. In nucleotides, the CDR3 is TGTGCCAGCAGTTTCGAGATCGAAAGCTCCTACGAGCAGTACTTC. This chain uses TRBV28 with TRBJ2-7; D unclear. CDR1 is MDHEN, CDR2 SYDVKM, per germline. V lost 3 bases to trimming and J lost 0 bases, with 12 bases between them. The CDR3 extends over 15 amino acids.

Many counts were recorded for this clonotype. The chain couples TRBV7-2 to TRBJ2-7; 7 nucleotides align to TRBD2. Germline CDR1 is SGHTA and CDR2 is FQGNSA. The CDR3 totals 14 residues. V lost 2 bases to trimming and J lost 5 bases; unmatched junction nucleotides: 6. The CDR3 region has the DNA TGTGCCAGCAGCTTACAGAGCGGGACCCACGAGCAGTACTTC. Translated: CASSLQSGTHEQYF.

The V gene is TRBV12-3 or TRBV12-4, the J gene TRBJ2-6; no definite D call. Trimming cost V 3 bases and J 4 bases, with 10 bases left between them. There are 15 residues in the CDR3. The CDR3 reads CASSFSGSGANVLTF. CDR3 DNA sequence: TGTGCCAGCAGTTTTAGTGGTTCCGGGGCCAACGTCCTGACTTTC.

This chain uses TRBV5-4 with TRBJ2-1, with D perhaps given as TRBD1 or TRBD2 (7 bases each). The germline CDR1 and CDR2 sequences are SGHNT and YYREEE (reference sequence). The CDR3 consists of 15 residues. The V end lost 4 bases, the J end lost 7 bases, and 18 bases lay between the germline ends. This CDR3 reads CASSPSQGEGNEQFF. CDR3 nucleotides: TGTGCCAGCAGCCCCTCTCAGGGGGAGGGGAATGAGCAGTTCTTC.

The table lists this clonotype with many counts. This chain joins TRBV27 and TRBJ1-4; TRBD1 might be the D (5 bases). CDR1 is MNHEY and CDR2 is SMNVEV in the germline V gene (reference sequence). Trimming stripped 3 bases from V and 7 bases from J, with 9 bases between. CDR3 length equals 13 residues. The CDR3 is CASSFMGREKLFF. As DNA, the CDR3 is TGTGCCAGCAGTTTTATGGGACGTGAAAAACTGTTTTTT. The complete variable domain, with remaining parts taken from reference TRBV27 and TRBJ1-4, reads EAQVTQNPRYLITVTGKKLTVTCSQNMNHEYMSWYRQDPGLGLRQIYYSMNVEVTDKGDVPEGYKVSRKEKRNFPLILESPSPNQTSLYFCASSFMGREKLFFGSGTQLSVL.

This clonotype was counted only a few times. The V gene is TRBV19, the J gene TRBJ2-7; TRBD1 matches 9 bases. CDR3 length equals 15 residues. Per germline, CDR1 LNHDA and CDR2 SQIVND (reference sequence). V lost 8 bases to trimming and J lost 3 bases; unmatched junction nucleotides: 11. The CDR3 reads CASFLGQGKSYEQYF. The CDR3 DNA is TGTGCCAGTTTTTTGGGACAGGGAAAAAGCTACGAGCAGTACTTC. Full variable domain (remainder filled in from reference TRBV19 and TRBJ2-7): DGGITQSPKYLFRKEGQNVTLSCEQNLNHDAMYWYRQDPGQGLRLIYYSQIVNDFQKGDIAEGYSVSREKKESFPLTVTSAQKNPTAFYLCASFLGQGKSYEQYFGPGTRLTVT.

The sample holds many counts of this clonotype. V usage is TRBV3-1 and J usage is TRBJ1-5; D remains ambiguous. V was cut by 0 bases and J by 3 bases, with 9 bases left in between. Germline CDR1 is LGHDT and CDR2 is YNNKEL (reference sequence). The CDR3 runs to 15 residues. The CDR3 nucleotides are TGTGCCAGCAGCCAAGATCTACTTAACAATCAGCCCCAGCATTTT. It encodes CASSQDLLNNQPQHF.

This clonotype was counted ten times or more. CDR3 coding DNA: TGCAGTGCTAAATCGGCCAATCAGCCCCAGCATTTT. Translation: CSAKSANQPQHF. The rearrangement joins TRBV20-1 to TRBJ1-5; no reliable D call. Germline values: CDR1 DFQATT, CDR2 SNEGSKA (reference sequence). The V end was cut by 4 bases, the J end by 3 bases, with 7 bases between. This CDR3 has 12 amino acids.

There are many counts of this clonotype. The chain links TRBV28 to TRBJ1-2, with TRBD1 matching 7 bases. This CDR3 is built from 16 residues. The J segment lost 3 bases and the V segment lost 1 base, leaving 8 bases of the junction unmatched. Per the germline V gene, CDR1 is MDHEN and CDR2 is SYDVKM. The chain's CDR3 is CASSLSNRGGYYGYTF. The CDR3 DNA follows: TGTGCCAGCAGTTTATCCAACAGGGGAGGGTACTATGGCTACACCTTC.

This clonotype was found a few times. This may be a read error: a much more frequent sequence differs by one nucleotide. V and J are TRBV7-2 and TRBJ1-2; D is unresolved. Germline V gene lookup returns CDR1 SGHTA and CDR2 FQGNSA. The CDR3 runs to 12 residues. The CDR3 nucleotides are TGTGTCAGCAGCTTAGCGCATGGGGGCTACACCTTC. Protein sequence: CVSSLAHGGYTF.

V is TRBV6-5 and J is TRBJ1-5; 8 nucleotides line up with TRBD1. V lost 3 bases, J lost 7 bases, and 5 bases stayed unmatched. The CDR3 loop spans 14 amino acids. Germline CDR1 and CDR2: MNHEY and SVGAGI. CDR3 amino acids: CASSYSGGGQPQHF. DNA for the CDR3: TGTGCCAGCAGTTATTCAGGGGGCGGCCAGCCCCAGCATTTT.

This clonotype turned up a few times. The rearrangement uses TRBV6-5 and TRBJ2-5; unclear D gene. The CDR3 is made up of 13 amino acids. Germline-derived CDR1 and CDR2 are MNHEY and SVGAGI. The V end lost 2 bases, the J end lost 1 base, and 5 bases lay between the germline ends. CDR3: CASSYDVQETQYF. The CDR3 DNA reads TGTGCCAGCAGTTACGACGTCCAAGAGACCCAGTACTTC.

The rearrangement uses TRBV7-8 and TRBJ2-7; 9 bases fit TRBD2. The V segment lost 1 base and the J segment 6 bases; nucleotides outside the gene matches: 7. CDR3 length: 15 residues. CDR1 is SGHVS, CDR2 FQNEAQ, per germline. In DNA form, the CDR3 reads TGTGCCAGCAGCTTAGGCCTAGCGGGGACGTTCGAGCAGTACTTC. Its protein is CASSLGLAGTFEQYF.

As concerns this clonotype: This may be a read error: a much more frequent sequence differs by one nucleotide. The chain carries TRBV7-9 and TRBJ2-1; D is unclear. Germline CDR1 reads SEHNR; CDR2 reads FQNEAQ (reference sequence). The CDR3 contains 15 residues. V lost 5 bases and J 3 bases, leaving 14 bases between the germline ends. The CDR3 DNA sequence: TGTGCCAGCAGCGAAAACCCAGGCGGCTACAATGAGCAGTTCTTC. It yields the protein CASSENPGGYNEQFF. Supplemented by reference TRBV7-9 and TRBJ2-1, the full variable domain reads DTGVSQNPRHKITKRGQNVTFRCDPISEHNRLYWYRQTLGQGPEFLTYFQNEAQLEKSRLLSDRFSAERPKGSFSTLEIQRTEQGDSAMYLCASSENPGGYNEQFFGPGTRLTVL.